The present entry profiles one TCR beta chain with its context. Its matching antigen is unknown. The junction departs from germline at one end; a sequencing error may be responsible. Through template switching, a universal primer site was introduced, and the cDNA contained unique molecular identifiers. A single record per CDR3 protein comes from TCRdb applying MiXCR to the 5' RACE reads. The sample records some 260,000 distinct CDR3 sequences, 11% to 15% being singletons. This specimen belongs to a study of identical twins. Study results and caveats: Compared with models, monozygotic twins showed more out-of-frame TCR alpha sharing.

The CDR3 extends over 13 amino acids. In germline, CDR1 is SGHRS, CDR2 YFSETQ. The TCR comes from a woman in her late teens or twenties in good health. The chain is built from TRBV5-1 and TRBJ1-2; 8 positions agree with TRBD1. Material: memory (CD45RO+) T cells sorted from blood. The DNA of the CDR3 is TGCGCCAGCAGCTTCGCCGGGACAGGCGCGCAAGACTTC. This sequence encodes CASSFAGTGAQDF.